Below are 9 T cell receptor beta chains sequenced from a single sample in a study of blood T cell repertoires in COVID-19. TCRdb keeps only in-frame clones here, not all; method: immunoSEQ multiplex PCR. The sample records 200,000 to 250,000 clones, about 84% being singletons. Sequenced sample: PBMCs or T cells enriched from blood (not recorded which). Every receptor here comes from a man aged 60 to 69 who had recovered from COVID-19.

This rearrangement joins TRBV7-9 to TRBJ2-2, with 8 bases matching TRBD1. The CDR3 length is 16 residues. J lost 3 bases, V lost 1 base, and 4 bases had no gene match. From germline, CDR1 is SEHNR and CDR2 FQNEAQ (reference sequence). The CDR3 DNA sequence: TGTGCCAGCAGCTTAGGGACAGGGATATACACCGGGGAGCTGTTTTTT. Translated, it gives CASSLGTGIYTGELFF. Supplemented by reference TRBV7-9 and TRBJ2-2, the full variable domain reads DTGVSQNPRHKITKRGQNVTFRCDPISEHNRLYWYRQTLGQGPEFLTYFQNEAQLEKSRLLSDRFSAERPKGSFSTLEIQRTEQGDSAMYLCASSLGTGIYTGELFFGEGSRLTVL.

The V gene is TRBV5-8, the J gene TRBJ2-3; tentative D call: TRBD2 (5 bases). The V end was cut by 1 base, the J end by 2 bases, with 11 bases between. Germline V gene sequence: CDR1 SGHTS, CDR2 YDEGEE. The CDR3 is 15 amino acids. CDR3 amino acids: CASSLSGTLTDTQYF. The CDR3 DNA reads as TGTGCCAGCAGCTTGAGCGGAACCCTCACAGATACGCAGTATTTT. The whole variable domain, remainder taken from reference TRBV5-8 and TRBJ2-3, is EAGVTQSPTHLIKTRGQQATLRCSPISGHTSVYWYQQALGLGLQFLLWYDEGEERNRGNFPPRFSGRQFPNYSSELNVNALELEDSALYLCASSLSGTLTDTQYFGPGTRLTVL.

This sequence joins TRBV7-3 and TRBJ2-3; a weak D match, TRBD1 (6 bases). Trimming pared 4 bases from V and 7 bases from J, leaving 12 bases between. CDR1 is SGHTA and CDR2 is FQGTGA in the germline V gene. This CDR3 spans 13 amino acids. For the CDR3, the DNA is TGTGCCAGCAGCTCGGTACAGGGATATACGCAGTATTTT. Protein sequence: CASSSVQGYTQYF.

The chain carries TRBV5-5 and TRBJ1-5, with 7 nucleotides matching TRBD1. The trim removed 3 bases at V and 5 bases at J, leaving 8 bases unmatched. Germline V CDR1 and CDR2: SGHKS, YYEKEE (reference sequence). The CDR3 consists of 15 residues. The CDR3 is CASSSTGVIDQPQHF. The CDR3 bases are TGTGCCAGCAGCTCTACAGGGGTAATAGATCAGCCCCAGCATTTT. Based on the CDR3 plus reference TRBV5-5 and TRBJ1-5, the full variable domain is DAGVTQSPTHLIKTRGQQVTLRCSPISGHKSVSWYQQVLGQGPQFIFQYYEKEERGRGNFPDRFSARQFPNYSSELNVNALLLGDSALYLCASSSTGVIDQPQHFGDGTRLSIL.

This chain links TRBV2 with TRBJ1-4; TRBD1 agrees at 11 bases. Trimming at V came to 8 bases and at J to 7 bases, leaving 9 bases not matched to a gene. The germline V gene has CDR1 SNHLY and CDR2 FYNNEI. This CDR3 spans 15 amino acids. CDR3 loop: CASQSLGTGGEKLFF. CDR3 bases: TGTGCCAGCCAGTCATTGGGGACAGGGGGTGAAAAACTGTTTTTT.

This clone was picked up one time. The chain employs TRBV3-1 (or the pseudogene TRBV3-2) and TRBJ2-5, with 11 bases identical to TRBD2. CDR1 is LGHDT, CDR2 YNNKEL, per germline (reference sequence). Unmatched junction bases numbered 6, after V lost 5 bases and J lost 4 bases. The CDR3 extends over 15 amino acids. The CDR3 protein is CASSITSGGRETQYF. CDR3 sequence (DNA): TGTGCCAGCAGCATCACTAGCGGGGGAAGAGAGACCCAGTACTTC.

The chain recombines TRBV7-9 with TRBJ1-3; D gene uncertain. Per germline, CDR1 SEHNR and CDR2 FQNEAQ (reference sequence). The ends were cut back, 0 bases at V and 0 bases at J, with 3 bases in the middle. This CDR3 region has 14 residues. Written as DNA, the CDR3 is TGTGCCAGCAGCTTAGCCAACTCTGGAAACACCATATATTTT. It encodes CASSLANSGNTIYF.

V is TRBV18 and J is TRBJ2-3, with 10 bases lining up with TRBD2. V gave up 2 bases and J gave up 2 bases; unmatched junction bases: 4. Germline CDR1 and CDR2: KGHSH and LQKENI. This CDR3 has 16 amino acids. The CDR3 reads CASSPRLAGDTDTQYF. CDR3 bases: TGTGCCAGCTCACCAAGGCTAGCGGGGGACACAGATACGCAGTATTTT.

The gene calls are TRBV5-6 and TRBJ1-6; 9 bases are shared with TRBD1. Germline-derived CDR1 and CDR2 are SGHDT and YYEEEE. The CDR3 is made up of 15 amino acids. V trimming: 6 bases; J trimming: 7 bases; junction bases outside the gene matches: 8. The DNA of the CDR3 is TGTGCCAGCATCGTAAGTGGGACAGGGAATTCACCCCTCCACTTT. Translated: CASIVSGTGNSPLHF.